A selection of T cell receptor beta chains follows, all from one sample in a study of vaccination effects on CD4 cells after COVID-19. Method: immunoSEQ multiplex PCR; TCRdb's copy keeps in-frame clones and lacks some. Of roughly 75,000 clones in the sample, 65% to 85% were seen once. No antigen has been identified for these receptors. The source was CD4+ T cells from PBMCs cultured with HCoV-OC43 spike peptides, collected before COVID-19 vaccination. The receptors come from a human donor who received a COVID-19 vaccine. Each CDR3 is given with its conserved first and last residue. D genes are given only for firm matches. A clone size is listed for some rows: how often the clone was seen (once, few, many), or a class if it is expanded.

V,J,size,D,DNA,CDR3
TRBV6-5,TRBJ1-2,NA,NA,TGTGCCACCGAACTTCAGACCGGTAACTATGGCTACACCTTC,CATELQTGNYGYTF
TRBV3-1/TRBV3-2,TRBJ1-1,NA,NA,TGTGCCAGCAGCCAATCGATCACTGAAGCTTTCTTT,CASSQSITEAFF
TRBV19,TRBJ1-3,NA,NA,TGTGCCAGTAGAGGGTTAGGCTCTGGAAACACCATATATTTT,CASRGLGSGNTIYF
TRBV5-1,TRBJ2-3,NA,NA,TGCGCCAGCAGCTTGGGCGGAGGCACAGATACGCAGTATTTT,CASSLGGGTDTQYF
TRBV19,TRBJ1-5,NA,TRBD1,TGTGCCAGTAGTCCCCAGGGGGGCTTTTTTCAGCCCCAGCATTTT,CASSPQGGFFQPQHF
TRBV15,TRBJ2-1,NA,TRBD2,TGTGCCACCAGCCGGGGGGGATACAATGAGCAGTTCTTC,CATSRGGYNEQFF
TRBV11-2,TRBJ2-4,NA,NA,TGTGCCAGCAGCTTAAATCGGGGAGGGGGCATTCAGTACTTC,CASSLNRGGGIQYF
TRBV5-4,TRBJ2-5,NA,NA,TGTGCCAGCAGCCGGCAGGGGGAGACCCAGTACTTC,CASSRQGETQYF
TRBV19,TRBJ2-3,NA,TRBD1,TGTGCCAGTAGCTGGGGGACAGGAGTCACAGATACGCAGTATTTT,CASSWGTGVTDTQYF
TRBV28,TRBJ1-6,few,NA,TGTGCCAGTGGGGGCTGGAATTCACCCCTCCACTTT,CASGGWNSPLHF
TRBV7-3,TRBJ2-2,NA,NA,TGTGCCAGCAGCCGAAGGAGCACCGGGGAGCTGTTTTTT,CASSRRSTGELFF
TRBV6-5,TRBJ1-1,NA,NA,TGTGCCAGCATGGAGGGAGGCACTGAAGCTTTCTTT,CASMEGGTEAFF
TRBV5-1,TRBJ2-5,NA,TRBD1,TGCGCCAGCAGTAACAGGGGAGAGACCCAGTACTTC,CASSNRGETQYF
TRBV6-5,TRBJ1-5,NA,NA,TGTGCCAGCTCCTGGGGGGACAATCAGCCCCAGCATTTT,CASSWGDNQPQHF
TRBV6-4,TRBJ1-1,few,NA,TGTGCCAGCAGACTACAGGGTGGTATGAACACTGAAGCTTTCTTT,CASRLQGGMNTEAFF
TRBV6-5,TRBJ2-5,NA,NA,TGTGCCAGCAGTAAGACGGGATTCCAAGAGACCCAGTACTTC,CASSKTGFQETQYF
TRBV30,TRBJ1-6,NA,NA,TGTGCCTGGAGGGCGCCAGGGGTGAGCTCCTATAATTCACCCCTCCACTTT,CAWRAPGVSSYNSPLHF
TRBV7-3,TRBJ2-2,few,NA,TGTGCCAGCAGCTCTTGGGAGGAAGCCGGGGAGCTGTTTTTT,CASSSWEEAGELFF
TRBV12-5,TRBJ1-4,NA,NA,TGTGCTAGTGGTTTGATACCCGACGGCAGGTCGGCGGGTGATGAAAAACTGTTTTTT,CASGLIPDGRSAGDEKLFF
TRBV2,TRBJ1-5,NA,NA,TGTGCCAGCAGTGGAATTTTGAGCAATCAGCCCCAGCATTTT,CASSGILSNQPQHF
TRBV12-3/TRBV12-4,TRBJ1-5,once,NA,TGTGCCAGCAAGGGACAAAGCAATCAGCCCCAGCATTTT,CASKGQSNQPQHF
TRBV5-1,TRBJ2-3,NA,TRBD2,TGCGCCAGCAGCTTGGTAGCGGGGGGGCCGGGACTAGATACGCAGTATTTT,CASSLVAGGPGLDTQYF
TRBV5-1,TRBJ2-2,once,NA,TGCGCCAGCAGCTTGCAGGGGCTCAACACCGGGGAGCTGTTTTTT,CASSLQGLNTGELFF
TRBV12-3/TRBV12-4,TRBJ1-5,NA,NA,TGTGCCAGCAGTTTAATAGGGAATCAGCCCCAGCATTTT,CASSLIGNQPQHF
TRBV5-4,TRBJ2-6,NA,NA,TGTGCCAGCAGCTTGGTATCCACCTCTGGGGCCAACGTCCTGACTTTC,CASSLVSTSGANVLTF
TRBV5-8,TRBJ2-3,NA,NA,TGTGCCAGCCCAGCTTCACCGTTAGGCGGGGGCACAGATACGCAGTATTTT,CASPASPLGGGTDTQYF
TRBV5-8,TRBJ2-1,few,NA,TGTGCCAGCCCAAGCGACGGGAGCTCCTACAATGAGCAGTTCTTC,CASPSDGSSYNEQFF
TRBV4-3,TRBJ2-3,NA,NA,TGCGCCAGCAGCCCCCAACCTACCTCAGATACGCAGTATTTT,CASSPQPTSDTQYF
TRBV6-2/TRBV6-3,TRBJ2-5,NA,TRBD1,TGTGCCAGCAGTTACTCGGGACAGGGGGATTCAGAGACCCAGTACTTC,CASSYSGQGDSETQYF
TRBV18,TRBJ2-5,NA,TRBD2,TGTGCCAGCTCACCGCCGGGGGGGGCACGACAAGAGACCCAGTACTTC,CASSPPGGARQETQYF
TRBV7-9,TRBJ2-2,NA,NA,TGTGCCAGCAGCTTAGCGCTGATAGACACCGGGGAGCTGTTTTTT,CASSLALIDTGELFF
TRBV7-2,TRBJ1-1,once,NA,TGTGCCAGCAGCTTACAGGCAGGCCACTCGAACACTGAAGCTTTCTTT,CASSLQAGHSNTEAFF
TRBV5-1,TRBJ2-5,NA,NA,TGCGCCAGCAGCTCCCTCGGCAGCCAAGAGACCCAGTACTTC,CASSSLGSQETQYF
TRBV2,TRBJ1-5,NA,TRBD1,TGTGCCAGCAAAGGGACAGGGCGGTGGGATCAGCCCCAGCATTTT,CASKGTGRWDQPQHF
TRBV5-1,TRBJ1-3,few,NA,TGCGCCAGCAGCCTCGGGTCTGGAAACACCATATATTTT,CASSLGSGNTIYF
TRBV6-6,TRBJ2-3,NA,NA,TGTGCCAGCAGGCGCGGGGGCCGCACAGATACGCAGTATTTT,CASRRGGRTDTQYF
TRBV19,TRBJ2-2,NA,TRBD1,TGTGCCAGTAGTAGGTTTAGGGGTGGGACAGGGCCACGAATAGACACCGGGGAGCTGTTTTTT,CASSRFRGGTGPRIDTGELFF
TRBV6-5,TRBJ1-6,NA,NA,TGTGCCGGATGGGCGGGTTATAATTCACCCCTCCACTTT,CAGWAGYNSPLHF
TRBV24-1,TRBJ2-2,NA,NA,TGTGCCACCAGTGTAGGGGCCTTCAACACCGGGGAGCTGTTTTTT,CATSVGAFNTGELFF
TRBV11-3,TRBJ2-2,NA,NA,TGTGCCAGCAGCTTTACGGAGGGCGGGGAGCTGTTTTTT,CASSFTEGGELFF
TRBV4-3,TRBJ2-3,NA,TRBD1,TGCGCCAGCAGCCGGGGACAGTCTTCTAGCACAGATACGCAGTATTTT,CASSRGQSSSTDTQYF
TRBV25-1,TRBJ2-5,NA,NA,TGTGCCAGCAGTGATGCCCGGCGGCAACAAGAGACCCAGTACTTC,CASSDARRQQETQYF
TRBV4-1,TRBJ2-3,NA,TRBD1,TGCGCCAGCAGCCAAGACGGGACAGGGGGTAGAACAGATACGCAGTATTTT,CASSQDGTGGRTDTQYF
TRBV12-3/TRBV12-4,TRBJ1-1,NA,NA,TGTGCCAGCAGGCAGGGACTGGGCACTGAAGCTTTCTTT,CASRQGLGTEAFF
TRBV2,TRBJ1-3,once,NA,TGTGCCAGCAGTGAAAGACAGTCAGGAAACACCATATATTTT,CASSERQSGNTIYF
TRBV9,TRBJ2-3,NA,TRBD2,TGTGCCAGCAGCGTAGCTAGCGGGGGCGATACGCAGTATTTT,CASSVASGGDTQYF
TRBV5-6,TRBJ2-3,NA,NA,TGTGCCAGCAGAGTACCCACGCTGGATACGCAGTATTTT,CASRVPTLDTQYF
TRBV18,TRBJ2-1,NA,NA,TGTGCCAGCTCCCTAGGCATATCCTCCTACAATGAGCAGTTCTTC,CASSLGISSYNEQFF
TRBV23-1,TRBJ1-1,NA,TRBD1,TGCGCCAGCAAACCAGGACAGGGGCCGTGCCATCGTCAAAACACTGAAGCTTTCTTT,CASKPGQGPCHRQNTEAFF
TRBV19,TRBJ1-2,once,NA,TGTGCCAGTACCCTAGGAGGCACTCACTATGGCTACACCTTC,CASTLGGTHYGYTF
TRBV2,TRBJ2-2,NA,TRBD1,TGTGCCAGCAGTCGCCGGGACAGGGGGACCGGGGAGCTGTTTTTT,CASSRRDRGTGELFF
TRBV18,TRBJ1-2,once,NA,TGTGCCAGCTCACCACAGGGGACGGATGGCTACACCTTC,CASSPQGTDGYTF
TRBV3-1/TRBV3-2,TRBJ2-2,NA,NA,TGTGCCAGCGCCCCCCAGCGGAACACCGGGGAGCTGTTTTTT,CASAPQRNTGELFF
TRBV28,TRBJ1-2,NA,NA,TGTGCCACCCTTCCCGGGTATCGCTATGGCTACACCTTC,CATLPGYRYGYTF
TRBV7-2,TRBJ2-3,NA,TRBD2,TGTGCCAGCAGCTTAGTTACTCTAGCGGGCGTGTCAGATACGCAGTATTTT,CASSLVTLAGVSDTQYF
TRBV19,TRBJ2-3,NA,NA,TGTGCCAGTATGTCCCGGGGGCACACAGATACGCAGTATTTT,CASMSRGHTDTQYF
TRBV19,TRBJ1-4,NA,NA,TGTGCCAGTAGTATCTACCCCCCCGGCCACGATAATGAAAAACTGTTTTTT,CASSIYPPGHDNEKLFF